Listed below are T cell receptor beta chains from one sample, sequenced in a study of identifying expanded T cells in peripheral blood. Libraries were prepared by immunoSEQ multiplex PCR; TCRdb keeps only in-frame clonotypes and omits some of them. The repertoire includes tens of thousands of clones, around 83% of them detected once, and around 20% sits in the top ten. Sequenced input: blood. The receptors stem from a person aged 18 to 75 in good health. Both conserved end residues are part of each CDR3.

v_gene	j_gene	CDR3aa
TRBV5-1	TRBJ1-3	CASSLGSESSGNTIYF
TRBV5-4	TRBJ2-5	CASSLPTLGIETQYF
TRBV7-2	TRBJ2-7	CASSFDSGLYEQYF
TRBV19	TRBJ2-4	CASSIKGTGEWNIQYF
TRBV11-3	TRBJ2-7	CASSLGGLREQYF
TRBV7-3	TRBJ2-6	CASSLRETGFSAGANVLTF
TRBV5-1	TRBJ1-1	CASSYGQGGSNTEAFF
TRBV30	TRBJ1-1	CAWSVLGGNTEAFF
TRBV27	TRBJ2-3	CASSLAGGQDTQYF
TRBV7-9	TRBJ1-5	CASSLANFSAGLFPQPQHF
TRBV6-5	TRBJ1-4	CASRPTGATNEKLFF
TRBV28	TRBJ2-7	CASESNGDEQYF
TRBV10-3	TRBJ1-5	CAISEGENQPQHF
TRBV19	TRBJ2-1	CASRWDRGYSNEQFF
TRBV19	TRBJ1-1	CASSIDHGVNTEAFF
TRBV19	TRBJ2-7	CASSIDPGRPRQYF
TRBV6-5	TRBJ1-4	CASSSRDRATNEKLFF
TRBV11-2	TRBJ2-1	CASSRAEVEQFF